Given below is one T cell receptor (beta chain) in context. The antigen is undetermined. Donors were healthy HIV-negative adults without recently reported acute infections or vaccinations. Trimming removed 5 bases from V and 5 bases from J, with 22 bases in between. The CDR3 extends over 16 amino acids. Germline CDR1 is SGHNT and CDR2 is YYREEE (reference sequence). Clones were sequenced by immunoSEQ multiplex PCR, and TCRdb holds only the in-frame ones, with some missing. The repertoire holds over a million clones, with 97% to 99% as singletons. The sample originates from a study of shared clonotypes between healthy human individuals. General study findings and limits: Four donors had about 5.1% of their naive CD4 clonotypes in common.

The clonotype originates from a man aged 30-40 years in good health. V and J are TRBV5-4 and TRBJ2-5, with D possibly TRBD2 on 7 matching bases. The sample comprised naive CD4+ T cells sorted from blood. Subset indicated: CD45RA+ positively selected. CDR3: CASSLIKTQGGETQYF. The CDR3 nucleotides are TGTGCCAGCAGTTTGATAAAAACACAGGGAGGGGAGACCCAGTACTTC.